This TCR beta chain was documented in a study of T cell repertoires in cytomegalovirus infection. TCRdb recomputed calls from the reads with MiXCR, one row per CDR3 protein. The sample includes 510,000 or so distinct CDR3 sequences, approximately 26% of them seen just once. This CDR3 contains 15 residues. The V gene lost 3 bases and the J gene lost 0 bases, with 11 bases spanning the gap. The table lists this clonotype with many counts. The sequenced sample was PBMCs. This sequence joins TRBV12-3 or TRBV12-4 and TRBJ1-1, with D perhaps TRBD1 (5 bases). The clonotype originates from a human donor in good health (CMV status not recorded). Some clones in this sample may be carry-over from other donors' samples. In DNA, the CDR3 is TGTGCCAGCAGTTTTATGGGACCGCTGAACACTGAAGCTTTCTTT. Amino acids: CASSFMGPLNTEAFF.